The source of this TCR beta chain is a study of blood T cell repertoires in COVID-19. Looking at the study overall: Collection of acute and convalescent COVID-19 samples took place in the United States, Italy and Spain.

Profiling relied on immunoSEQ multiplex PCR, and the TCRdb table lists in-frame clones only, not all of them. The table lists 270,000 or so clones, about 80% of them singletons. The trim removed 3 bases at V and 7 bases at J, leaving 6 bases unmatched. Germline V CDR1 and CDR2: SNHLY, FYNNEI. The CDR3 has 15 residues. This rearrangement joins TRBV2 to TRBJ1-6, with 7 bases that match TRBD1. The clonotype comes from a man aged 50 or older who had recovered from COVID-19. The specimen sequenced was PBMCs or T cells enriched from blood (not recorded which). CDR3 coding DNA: TGTGCCAGCAGTGACGGGGACAGAAAAAATTCACCCCTCCACTTT. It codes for CASSDGDRKNSPLHF.